The clone carrying this TCR beta chain was observed a few times. The antigen is not known. These data come from a study of PD-1 blockade in classical Hodgkin lymphoma. This table comes from immunoSEQ multiplex PCR, and its TCRdb copy is limited to in-frame clones, with some not included. The sample lists 9,000 to 13,000 clones; around 75% were seen once. Each patient relapsed following autologous stem cell transplantation, and prior brentuximab vedotin exposure differed. The V end was cut by 6 bases, the J end by 7 bases, with 13 bases between. CDR1 and CDR2 from the germline V gene are SNHLY and FYNNEI. The CDR3 has 14 residues. General observations from the study: In CD4+ cells, TCR diversity went up significantly by C4D1, but in CD8+ cells it did not.

The origin of this receptor is a human donor with classical Hodgkin lymphoma. The chain has TRBV2 and TRBJ1-6; D may be TRBD1 (5 bases). The sample consisted of peripheral blood mononuclear cells (PBMCs), taken at baseline. CDR3: CASSGGTVNSPLHF. In DNA, the CDR3 is TGTGCCAGCAGCGGGGGGACGGTGAATTCACCCCTCCACTTT. Drawing the rest from reference TRBV2 and TRBJ1-6, the complete variable domain is EPEVTQTPSHQVTQMGQEVILRCVPISNHLYFYWYRQILGQKVEFLVSFYNNEISEKSEIFDDQFSVERPDGSNFTLKIRSTKLEDSAMYFCASSGGTVNSPLHFGNGTRLTVT.